This TCR beta chain originates from a study of blood T cell repertoires in COVID-19. Sequencing was performed with immunoSEQ multiplex PCR; in TCRdb, only in-frame clones are kept and a portion is missing. The table has 250,000 to 350,000 clones, 88% seen once. Germline V lookup: CDR1 MDHEN, CDR2 SYDVKM. V was clipped by 4 bases and J by 12 bases; unmatched bases: 5. This CDR3 is 12 amino acids long. The J gene is TRBJ1-1, the V gene TRBV28, with 10 bases aligning to TRBD1. The sample consisted of PBMCs or T cells enriched from blood (not recorded which). This receptor was obtained from a woman aged 25-40 years who had recovered from COVID-19. CDR3 in amino acids: CASSSGQGLPFF. The CDR3 DNA sequence: TGTGCCAGCAGTTCGGGACAGGGGTTGCCTTTCTTT.